The source of this TCR beta chain is a study of shared clonotypes between healthy human individuals. Study-wide background: Donors had three CD4 naive, three CD4 memory, two CD8 naive and one CD8 memory plate apiece.

This CDR3 is built from 13 residues. Germline-derived CDR1 and CDR2 are MDHEN and SYDVKM. V lost 6 bases, J lost 4 bases, and 12 bases lay in between. The study enrolled healthy HIV-negative adults without recent acute infections or vaccinations as donors. A split of CD4+ cells into CD45RA+ naive and CD45RA-negative memory subsets was performed. Generated by immunoSEQ multiplex PCR, the TCRdb table keeps only in-frame clones and is missing some. The sample consists of 2 million to 2.5 million clones, under 95% of them appearing once. The rearrangement joins TRBV28 to TRBJ1-2; D is ambiguous. The specimen sequenced was naive CD4+ T cells from PBMCs. As to subset: CD45RA+ positively selected. The sequence was collected from a man younger than 30 in good health. Some clones in this sample may be carry-over from other donors' samples. The CDR3 loop reads CASRKTFSYGYTF. CDR3 sequence (DNA): TGTGCCAGCAGAAAGACATTCAGCTATGGCTACACCTTC.